This T cell receptor beta chain emerged from a study of graft-versus-host responses after intestinal transplantation. Turning to the study itself: Each of the recipients got a multivisceral, liver-intestinal, or isolated intestinal transplant.

The method was immunoSEQ multiplex PCR; TCRdb's version includes in-frame clones alone and lacks a portion of them. The profile shows about 5,200 clones, roughly 72% of them singletons. Graft samples were processed, releasing intraepithelial and lamina propria lymphocytes. This CDR3 has 17 amino acids. Germline CDR1 is SGHNT and CDR2 is YENEEA. Trimming took off 0 bases at V and 6 bases at J, with 18 bases between the two ends. The receptor's source is a human patient who received an intestinal transplant, so some T cells may come from the graft donor. The material was ileum tissue, obtained roughly 250 days after intestinal transplant. The J gene is TRBJ2-1, the V gene TRBV11-3; D perhaps matches TRBD2 (5 bases). The CDR3 DNA reads TGTGCCAGCAGCTTAGATTTCAGTTCAGGAGGTGGCAATGAGCAGTTCTTC. It translates to CASSLDFSSGGGNEQFF.